One and the same sample provided the 19 T cell receptor beta chains below, sequenced in a study of chemoradiotherapy in HPV16-positive cancers. TCRdb's copy holds only in-frame clones and misses some; the assay was immunoSEQ multiplex PCR. The profile shows 20,000 to 30,000 clones, 94% of them singletons. Sampling was done from a patient who underwent chemoradiotherapy. The receptors shown here come from a human donor with HPV-associated anogenital cancer.

The chain combines TRBV6-1 with TRBJ1-3; D gene uncertain. Looked up from germline, CDR1 is MNHNS and CDR2 is SASEGT. V was clipped by 3 bases and J by 1 base, with 4 bases between them. The CDR3 is 13 amino acids. In DNA, the CDR3 is TGTGCCAGCAGTGAGGGTTCTGGAAACACCATATATTTT. Translating gives CASSEGSGNTIYF.

The gene calls are TRBV2 and TRBJ1-6, with TRBD1 identical over 7 bases. CDR3 length: 16 amino acids. After removal of 7 bases from V and 5 bases from J, the junction contained 11 bases not matched to a gene. In germline, CDR1 is SNHLY, CDR2 FYNNEI. The CDR3 reads CASNAQGVSNNSPLHF. The CDR3 DNA sequence: TGTGCCAGCAACGCGCAGGGGGTCTCTAATAATTCACCCCTCCACTTT.

The chain joins TRBV19 to TRBJ1-5; 11 bases fit TRBD1. The trim removed 5 bases at V and 7 bases at J, leaving 7 bases unmatched. Looked up from germline, CDR1 is LNHDA and CDR2 is SQIVND (reference sequence). The CDR3 is 15 residues long. The CDR3 nucleotides read TGTGCCAGTAGTGTCGGACAGGGGGCAGGACAGCCCCAGCATTTT. Protein: CASSVGQGAGQPQHF.

The rearrangement links TRBV4-3 to TRBJ2-5, with D possibly being TRBD1 (7 bases). CDR3 size: 15 residues. Germline V gene sequence: CDR1 LGHNA, CDR2 YSLEER. Trimming took 4 bases from V and 1 from J, leaving 13 bases between them. This CDR3 is CASSRNQGGQETQYF. For the CDR3, the DNA is TGCGCCAGCAGCCGCAACCAGGGGGGCCAAGAGACCCAGTACTTC.

This clone was observed once. The chain carries TRBV19 and TRBJ1-2; no firm D call. The CDR3 has 16 amino acids. The V end was cut by 2 bases, the J end by 2 bases, with 15 bases between. Germline assignment: CDR1 LNHDA and CDR2 SQIVND (reference sequence). CDR3 residues: CASSIWAAAINYGYTF. The CDR3 DNA reads as TGTGCCAGTAGTATATGGGCCGCAGCGATAAACTATGGCTACACCTTC. The entire variable domain, with the rest obtained from reference TRBV19 and TRBJ1-2, is as follows: DGGITQSPKYLFRKEGQNVTLSCEQNLNHDAMYWYRQDPGQGLRLIYYSQIVNDFQKGDIAEGYSVSREKKESFPLTVTSAQKNPTAFYLCASSIWAAAINYGYTFGSGTRLTVV.

The chain uses TRBV5-1 and TRBJ1-1; 12 nucleotides align to TRBD1. The V segment lost 0 bases and the J segment 5 bases; nucleotides outside the gene matches: 8. The CDR3 has 17 amino acids. Germline V CDR1 and CDR2: SGHRS, YFSETQ. The CDR3 coding sequence is TGCGCCAGCAGCTTGGGGGGACAGGGGGCATGGGGTACTGAAGCTTTCTTT. It is translated as CASSLGGQGAWGTEAFF.

This chain joins TRBV7-2 and TRBJ2-5; TRBD2 matches 13 bases. The V gene's germline CDR1 is SGHTA and CDR2 FQGNSA. V shed 5 bases, J shed 5 bases, and the junction held 5 bases outside the gene matches. The CDR3 spans 15 residues. CDR3 region: CASSRGLAGRETQYF. The CDR3 coding sequence is TGTGCCAGCAGCCGGGGACTAGCGGGGCGGGAGACCCAGTACTTC. The full variable domain, rest sourced from reference TRBV7-2 and TRBJ2-5, is GAGVSQSPSNKVTEKGKDVELRCDPISGHTALYWYRQSLGQGLEFLIYFQGNSAPDKSGLPSDRFSAERTGGSVSTLTIQRTQQEDSAVYLCASSRGLAGRETQYFGPGTRLLVL.

The chain links TRBV13 to TRBJ2-7, with 8 bases aligning to TRBD1. The CDR3 contains 13 residues. Trimming took 5 bases from V and 3 from J; bases not matched to a gene: 3. In germline, CDR1 is PRHDT, CDR2 FYEKMQ (reference sequence). The CDR3 region has the DNA TGTGCCAGCAGCCTCAGGGGGCGCTACGAGCAGTACTTC. This gives the protein CASSLRGRYEQYF.

V usage is TRBV9 and J usage is TRBJ1-2, with no clear D. The CDR3 totals 13 residues. V lost 0 bases to trimming and J lost 5 bases, with 8 bases between them. In germline, CDR1 is SGDLS, CDR2 YYNGEE. The CDR3, as DNA: TGTGCCAGCAGCGTAGATCACGAGTATGGCTACACCTTC. As protein: CASSVDHEYGYTF.

V usage is TRBV19 and J usage is TRBJ2-5; tentatively, D is TRBD2 (5 bases). Trimming cost V 0 bases and J 5 bases, with 16 bases left between them. The CDR3 spans 16 residues. The germline V gene encodes CDR1 LNHDA and CDR2 SQIVND (reference sequence). The CDR3 nucleotides read TGTGCCAGTAGTATAGACCGGGCCTTGGGCGGGGAGACCCAGTACTTC. It encodes CASSIDRALGGETQYF.

This clone has a handful of counts. This chain links TRBV19 with TRBJ1-3; possible D gene TRBD1, 6 bases. The V gene's germline CDR1 is LNHDA and CDR2 SQIVND (reference sequence). The CDR3 has 16 residues. V gave up 4 bases and J gave up 0 bases, with 13 bases separating them. In DNA form, the CDR3 reads TGTGCCAGTAGTAGAGCGGGACAAAGCTCTGGAAACACCATATATTTT. This sequence encodes CASSRAGQSSGNTIYF.

This clone was found a few times. This chain links TRBV6-6 with TRBJ1-2; TRBD1 matches 7 bases. Germline CDR1 reads MNHNY; CDR2 reads SVGAGI (reference sequence). The V and J ends lost 5 bases and 6 bases, in that order; junction bases with no gene match: 6. CDR3 length: 13 residues. The CDR3, as DNA: TGTGCCAGCAGTCAGGGGGATAGGAATGGCTACACCTTC. This gives the protein CASSQGDRNGYTF.

The gene calls are TRBV30 and TRBJ1-2; D is unclear. V shed 1 base and J shed 7 bases, with 10 bases lying between them. Germline values: CDR1 GTSNPN, CDR2 SVGIG (reference sequence). CDR3 length: 12 amino acids. CDR3: CAWSGVSSGYTF. The CDR3 DNA reads as TGTGCCTGGAGTGGAGTTTCAAGTGGCTACACCTTC.

V usage is TRBV27 and J usage is TRBJ2-7; D remains ambiguous. This CDR3 is 15 amino acids long. Deletions cut 3 bases from V and 0 bases from J, with 12 bases between. Germline CDR1 reads MNHEY; CDR2 reads SMNVEV (reference sequence). CDR3 DNA: TGTGCCAGCAGTTTTGTATGGGCAGACTCCTACGAGCAGTACTTC. Protein sequence: CASSFVWADSYEQYF.

The gene calls are TRBV19 and TRBJ1-5, with TRBD1 identical over 9 bases. The J segment lost 6 bases and the V segment lost 4 bases, leaving 7 bases of the junction unmatched. The CDR3 runs 15 residues. CDR1 LNHDA and CDR2 SQIVND come from the germline V gene (reference sequence). The CDR3 DNA reads as TGTGCCAGTAGTAGGACAGGGGACGGGAGTCAGCCCCAGCATTTT. It specifies CASSRTGDGSQPQHF.

The V and J genes are TRBV18 and TRBJ1-5; D is undetermined. The germline CDR1 and CDR2 sequences are KGHSH and LQKENI. This CDR3 contains 14 residues. Trimming left V 1 base short and J 3 bases short, with 7 bases between. In DNA, the CDR3 is TGTGCCAGCTCACCACGGCAGACCAATCAGCCCCAGCATTTT. Protein: CASSPRQTNQPQHF.

In its sample, this clone was seen a few times. The gene calls are TRBV2 and TRBJ1-1; 8 nucleotides line up with TRBD1. Looked up from germline, CDR1 is SNHLY and CDR2 is FYNNEI. CDR3 length: 13 residues. V lost 5 bases to trimming and J lost 3 bases; unmatched junction nucleotides: 2. The CDR3 protein is CASSLDRDTEAFF. The DNA for the CDR3 is TGTGCCAGCAGTTTGGACAGGGACACTGAAGCTTTCTTT. Looking up the rest from reference TRBV2 and TRBJ1-1 gives the full variable domain: EPEVTQTPSHQVTQMGQEVILRCVPISNHLYFYWYRQILGQKVEFLVSFYNNEISEKSEIFDDQFSVERPDGSNFTLKIRSTKLEDSAMYFCASSLDRDTEAFFGQGTRLTVV.

V usage is TRBV18 and J usage is TRBJ2-5; D is ambiguous. This CDR3 is built from 12 residues. Trimming took 2 bases from V and 5 from J, leaving 6 bases between them. CDR1 and CDR2 (germline): KGHSH, LQKENI. CDR3 sequence reads: CASSPLEETQYF. The DNA of the CDR3 is TGTGCCAGCTCACCATTGGAGGAGACCCAGTACTTC.

The chain has TRBV10-2 and TRBJ2-2; D possibly matches TRBD1 or TRBD2 (5 bases each). Germline CDR1 is WSHSY and CDR2 is SAAADI. Trimming cost V 9 bases and J 4 bases, with 15 bases left between them. This CDR3 comprises 14 residues. The CDR3: CASFRGPATGELFF. In nucleotides, the CDR3 is TGCGCCAGTTTTAGGGGACCTGCCACCGGGGAGCTGTTTTTT.